The 14 T cell receptor beta chains presented below share a single source sample, sequenced in a study. TCRdb analysed the RT-PCR reads with MiXCR anew, one entry per CDR3 protein. Among about 680,000 distinct CDR3 sequences listed, 14% were seen once. Sequencing was carried out using memory CD4+ T cells from blood. Receptors originate from a female donor in good health, serving as a healthy control.

This clonotype came up many times. J is TRBJ2-7 and V is TRBV7-9, with TRBD2 matching 7 bases. The CDR3 totals 15 residues. V trimming: 1 base; J trimming: 2 bases; junction bases outside the gene matches: 5. Germline V gene sequence: CDR1 SEHNR, CDR2 FQNEAQ (reference sequence). CDR3 sequence reads: CASSLGGGGAYEQYF. CDR3 bases: TGTGCCAGCAGCTTAGGCGGGGGAGGGGCCTACGAGCAGTACTTC.

This clonotype showed up just a few times. This chain uses TRBV5-1 with TRBJ1-5, with 9 nucleotides matching TRBD1. Germline values: CDR1 SGHRS, CDR2 YFSETQ. The junction had 8 bases not matched to a gene; V was cut back by 3 bases and J by 7 bases. This CDR3 is 15 amino acids long. The DNA of the CDR3 is TGCGCCAGCAGCTGGGGACAGGGAGAGGGACAGCCCCAGCATTTT. This gives the protein CASSWGQGEGQPQHF.

This clonotype has at least ten counts. CDR3 sequence: CSAIGTAQGAFF. The CDR3 DNA follows: TGCAGTGCCATCGGGACAGCCCAAGGAGCTTTCTTT. The chain employs TRBV20-1 and TRBJ1-1, with 7 bases fitting TRBD1. This CDR3 spans 12 amino acids. The V gene's germline CDR1 is DFQATT and CDR2 SNEGSKA (reference sequence). Germline trimming cut 6 bases from V and 10 bases from J; bases unmatched to any gene: 11.

This clonotype was recorded at least ten times. The genes are TRBV30 and TRBJ2-1; the match to TRBD1 covers 7 bases. CDR1 is GTSNPN and CDR2 is SVGIG in the germline V gene (reference sequence). J gave up 7 bases and V 2 bases, and 8 bases lay outside the gene matches. The CDR3 sequence is 14 residues long. CDR3 coding DNA: TGTGCCTGGAGTCAACAGGGGCATTTAAATGAGCAGTTCTTC. Translation: CAWSQQGHLNEQFF.

This clonotype was counted many times. The rearrangement links TRBV12-3 or TRBV12-4 to TRBJ1-1; 8 bases fit TRBD1. V lost 6 bases to trimming and J lost 4 bases; unmatched junction nucleotides: 10. This CDR3 comprises 15 residues. CDR3 residues: CASRPRTGSATEAFF. The CDR3 DNA sequence: TGTGCCAGCAGACCCCGGACAGGGTCGGCCACTGAAGCTTTCTTT.

Of note for this clonotype: A much more abundant neighbour one base away suggests this may be a read error. No conserved phenylalanine or tryptophan is present at the end of the CDR3, so a read error is the likely explanation. The rearrangement joins TRBV10-2 to TRBJ2-3, with TRBD2 identical over 8 bases. Trimming at V came to 3 bases and at J to 3 bases, leaving 5 bases not matched to a gene. The CDR3 consists of 15 residues. From germline, CDR1 is WSHSY and CDR2 SAAADI. The CDR3 protein is CASSDPGGKTDTQYL. The CDR3 DNA is TGCGCCAGCAGTGACCCGGGGGGGAAGACAGATACGCAGTATCTT.

This clonotype was counted only a few times. The V call is TRBV7-2, the J call TRBJ2-2, with TRBD2 as a possible D gene (6 bases). Germline CDR1 reads SGHTA; CDR2 reads FQGNSA. This CDR3 is built from 14 residues. Trimming cost V 4 bases and J 4 bases, with 10 bases left between them. As DNA, the CDR3 is TGTGCCAGCAGCTCGACGGGGGTCACCGGGGAGCTGTTTTTT. This sequence encodes CASSSTGVTGELFF.

As for this clonotype: A read error is possible here, since a much larger clone lies one base away. This chain uses TRBV27 with TRBJ2-2, with 9 bases lining up with TRBD2. CDR1 is MNHEY and CDR2 is SMNVEV in the germline V gene (reference sequence). This CDR3 has 17 amino acids. With 0 bases clipped from V and 10 bases from J, the junction kept 12 bases outside the gene matches. The CDR3 region has the DNA TGTGCCAGCAGTTTATCGAGGATAGCGGGAGTGCCCGAGGAGCTGTTTTTT. Protein sequence: CASSLSRIAGVPEELFF.

The chain employs TRBV18 and TRBJ1-6, with 7 bases identical to TRBD1. After removal of 1 base from V and 9 bases from J, the junction contained 6 bases not matched to a gene. CDR3 length: 15 residues. The germline V gene has CDR1 KGHSH and CDR2 LQKENI. The CDR3 DNA reads as TGTGCCAGCTCACCACTTCCGGGACAGAGTTCACCCCTCCACTTT. Translating gives CASSPLPGQSSPLHF.

This clonotype was observed a handful of times. This chain links TRBV28 with TRBJ2-1, with no clear D. CDR1 and CDR2 from the germline V gene are MDHEN and SYDVKM. Trimming shortened V by 6 bases and J by 4 bases, and 13 bases separated the two germline ends. The CDR3 sequence is 14 residues long. In DNA form, the CDR3 reads TGTGCCAGCAGCTCTCCCGGCGGTTACAATGAGCAGTTCTTC. Its translation is CASSSPGGYNEQFF.

The chain employs TRBV19 and TRBJ1-2; D uncertain. V was cut by 4 bases and J by 2 bases, with 11 bases left in between. The germline V gene has CDR1 LNHDA and CDR2 SQIVND (reference sequence). This CDR3 spans 14 amino acids. The CDR3 loop reads CASSTAQKNYGYTF. The CDR3 nucleotides read TGTGCCAGTAGTACCGCTCAAAAAAACTATGGCTACACCTTC.

This clonotype was recorded at least ten times. The genes are TRBV5-1 and TRBJ2-1; D gene ambiguous. The germline V gene has CDR1 SGHRS and CDR2 YFSETQ. V dropped 0 bases and J dropped 6 bases, with 10 bases sitting between them. This CDR3 is built from 14 residues. In nucleotides, the CDR3 is TGCGCCAGCAGCTTGGATGGAGAATCCAATGAGCAGTTCTTC. It encodes CASSLDGESNEQFF.

The chain carries TRBV7-9 and TRBJ1-2; no reliable D call. V was pared by 0 bases and J by 4 bases, with 9 bases between. Germline V gives CDR1 SEHNR, CDR2 FQNEAQ (reference sequence). This CDR3 contains 14 residues. CDR3 sequence reads: CASSLASPSYGYTF. The CDR3 DNA sequence: TGTGCCAGCAGCTTAGCTTCACCTAGCTATGGCTACACCTTC.

This clonotype was detected only a few times. The rearrangement joins TRBV9 to TRBJ2-4, with D perhaps given as TRBD1 or TRBD2 (5 bases each). Germline V CDR1 and CDR2: SGDLS, YYNGEE. Trimming stripped 3 bases from V and 0 bases from J, with 13 bases between. The CDR3 has 16 amino acids. The CDR3: CASSEGTDLAKNIQYF. The CDR3 region has the DNA TGTGCCAGCAGCGAGGGGACGGATCTAGCCAAAAACATTCAGTACTTC.